The clone carrying this TCR beta chain was seen more than once but under ten times. Its specificity is unknown. The ends were cut back, 7 bases at V and 5 bases at J, with 11 bases in the middle. The V gene's germline CDR1 is LNHDA and CDR2 SQIVND (reference sequence). The CDR3 has 12 amino acids. Here immunoSEQ multiplex PCR was the method, and the copy in TCRdb shows in-frame clones only, minus some. The sample shows 65,000 to 100,000 clones, around 91% of them seen only once. These data belong to a study of OX40 agonist ivuxolimab in advanced cancers. Study context: Having had anti-PD-1, anti-PD-L1 or anti-CTLA-4 therapy before was allowed, and approximately 40% had some.

Whole-study findings and limits: Which antigen the expanded peripheral T cells recognized is unknown.

The receptor comes from an adult with an advanced solid tumor such as melanoma, head and neck, liver or kidney cancer. This specimen was CD4+ or CD8+ T cells sorted from blood, taken in a trial of the OX40 agonist ivuxolimab. The chain combines TRBV19 with TRBJ1-2; D gene uncertain. The CDR3 bases are TGTGCCAGTAAGACACCTCTTTATGGCTACACCTTC. Amino acids: CASKTPLYGYTF.